Shown below are 32 T cell receptor beta chains from a single sample sequenced in a study of T cell changes during pregnancy in multiple sclerosis. Profiling relied on immunoSEQ multiplex PCR, and the TCRdb table lists in-frame clones only, not all of them. The data contain roughly 46,000 clones, roughly 93% of them seen just once; the ten biggest clones take up 3.5% to 5%. Sequences were derived from CD8+ T cells from peripheral blood mononuclear cells, sampled in the first trimester of pregnancy. The receptors come from a female donor with multiple sclerosis, enrolled in a pregnancy study.

The rearrangement links TRBV9 to TRBJ2-1, with 7 bases aligning to TRBD2. V gave up 0 bases and J gave up 3 bases; unmatched junction bases: 6. The CDR3 length is 16 residues. Looked up from germline, CDR1 is SGDLS and CDR2 is YYNGEE. The CDR3 loop is CASSVAEAGVYNEQFF. The CDR3 DNA reads TGTGCCAGCAGCGTAGCTGAGGCGGGGGTCTACAATGAGCAGTTCTTC.

The chain employs TRBV9 and TRBJ2-2; perhaps TRBD2 as D (6 bases). The length of the CDR3 is 14 residues. With 2 bases removed from V and 5 bases from J, the gap between germline ends came to 10 bases. Germline V gene data show CDR1 as SGDLS and CDR2 as YYNGEE. CDR3 in amino acids: CASSVEGKTGELFF. The DNA of the CDR3 is TGTGCCAGCAGCGTGGAGGGCAAGACCGGGGAGCTGTTTTTT.

This clone came up once. The rearrangement links TRBV6-1 to TRBJ2-7; D unclear. The V and J ends lost 1 base and 5 bases respectively, with 12 bases between them. The CDR3 consists of 14 residues. Germline CDR1 reads MNHNS; CDR2 reads SASEGT. CDR3 region: CASSEVTVFNEQYF. The DNA for the CDR3 is TGTGCCAGCAGTGAAGTAACAGTCTTCAACGAGCAGTACTTC.

The chain links TRBV7-2 to TRBJ2-1, with 8 bases matching TRBD2. The CDR3 loop spans 14 amino acids. V trimming: 5 bases; J trimming: 7 bases; junction bases outside the gene matches: 7. Germline V gene lookup returns CDR1 SGHTA and CDR2 FQGNSA. The CDR3 loop is CASSPSPGGNEQFF. The CDR3 bases are TGTGCCAGCAGCCCGTCCCCGGGAGGGAATGAGCAGTTCTTC.

The chain combines TRBV4-2 with TRBJ1-1; perhaps TRBD1 as D (6 bases). Germline V gene sequence: CDR1 LGHNA, CDR2 YNFKEQ. V lost 0 bases and J lost 0, with 11 bases in between. The CDR3 totals 16 residues. The CDR3 is CASSQETGYMNTEAFF. CDR3 sequence (DNA): TGTGCCAGCAGCCAAGAGACAGGATACATGAACACTGAAGCTTTCTTT.

The genes are TRBV7-2 and TRBJ2-7; perhaps TRBD2 as D (5 bases). Germline V lookup: CDR1 SGHTA, CDR2 FQGNSA. V was cut by 5 bases and J by 2 bases, with 16 bases left in between. The CDR3 is 15 residues long. CDR3 bases: TGTGCCAGCAGCCCCGGGGAAGCTTTAGCCTACGAGCAGTACTTC. This codes for CASSPGEALAYEQYF. The whole variable domain, filled in from reference TRBV7-2 and TRBJ2-7, reads GAGVSQSPSNKVTEKGKDVELRCDPISGHTALYWYRQSLGQGLEFLIYFQGNSAPDKSGLPSDRFSAERTGGSVSTLTIQRTQQEDSAVYLCASSPGEALAYEQYFGPGTRLTVT.

The gene calls are TRBV27 and TRBJ1-5; 9 bases are shared with TRBD1. CDR3 length: 14 residues. Germline assignment: CDR1 MNHEY and CDR2 SMNVEV (reference sequence). The V and J ends lost 6 bases and 5 bases, in that order; junction bases with no gene match: 5. CDR3 region: CASSDRDRDQPQHF. The CDR3 nucleotides are TGTGCCAGCAGCGATCGGGACAGGGATCAGCCCCAGCATTTT.

This clone was observed once. This CDR3 is CASSESTSGTGGYEQYF. CDR3 bases: TGTGCCAGCAGTGAAAGCACCTCCGGGACAGGGGGCTACGAGCAGTACTTC. The chain is built from TRBV2 and TRBJ2-7, with 11 nucleotides matching TRBD1. V dropped 2 bases and J dropped 3; count of bases not matched to a gene: 9. In germline, CDR1 is SNHLY, CDR2 FYNNEI. The CDR3 sequence is 17 residues long.

The V call is TRBV6-1, the J call TRBJ2-7; no definite D call. Deletions cut 5 bases from V and 2 bases from J, with 10 bases between. This CDR3 has 13 residues. CDR1 and CDR2 (germline): MNHNS, SASEGT. DNA of the CDR3: TGTGCCAGCAGTCAGGTCCACCCCTACGAGCAGTACTTC. This encodes CASSQVHPYEQYF.

The chain links TRBV6-5 to TRBJ1-6; 8 bases match TRBD1. The V gene end was trimmed by 5 bases and the J gene end by 4 bases; junction bases not matched to a gene: 1. Germline V gives CDR1 MNHEY, CDR2 SVGAGI. This CDR3 has 14 amino acids. This CDR3 is CASSGQGYNSPLHF. DNA for the CDR3: TGTGCCAGCAGTGGACAGGGATATAATTCACCCCTCCACTTT.

The chain is built from TRBV4-1 and TRBJ2-2; TRBD1 might be the D (6 bases). CDR3 length: 17 residues. The germline CDR1 and CDR2 sequences are MGHRA and YSYEKL. The germline V and J ends were trimmed by 4 bases and 5 bases, with 20 bases remaining between them. As DNA, the CDR3 is TGCGCCAGCAGCCTCTTCCGGGACATCGCGAGGACCGGGGAGCTGTTTTTT. This translates into CASSLFRDIARTGELFF.

The chain links TRBV5-6 to TRBJ2-7, with 10 positions matching TRBD1. Germline lookup yields CDR1 SGHDT and CDR2 YYEEEE. Trimming at V came to 7 bases and at J to 2 bases, leaving 3 bases not matched to a gene. This CDR3 is built from 13 residues. CDR3 DNA sequence: TGTGCCAGCTCCGGGACAGGGGCCTACGAGCAGTACTTC. Protein product: CASSGTGAYEQYF.

The CDR3 sequence: CASSLVGEKLFF. The CDR3 DNA reads as TGTGCCAGCAGCTTAGTCGGGGAAAAACTGTTTTTT. V usage is TRBV7-9 and J usage is TRBJ1-4; D gene ambiguous. V lost 1 base to trimming and J lost 8 bases, with 5 bases between them. The CDR3 runs to 12 residues. Germline lookup yields CDR1 SEHNR and CDR2 FQNEAQ (reference sequence).

V gene TRBV2 combines with J gene TRBJ2-5; 10 bases are shared with TRBD2. Germline V lookup: CDR1 SNHLY, CDR2 FYNNEI. The CDR3 sequence is 14 residues long. The V and J ends lost 6 bases and 6 bases, in that order; junction bases with no gene match: 7. CDR3 coding DNA: TGTGCCAGCAGCACAGGACTAGCGGAAAAGACCCAGTACTTC. Translated: CASSTGLAEKTQYF.

The chain recombines TRBV4-2 with TRBJ1-4; 7 bases fit TRBD1. The V gene's germline CDR1 is LGHNA and CDR2 YNFKEQ. CDR3 length equals 14 residues. Trimming removed 4 bases from V and 7 bases from J; junction bases left unmatched: 6. The CDR3 region has the DNA TGTGCCAGCAGCCCAGGGGGATGGGGTGAAAAACTGTTTTTT. Encoded protein: CASSPGGWGEKLFF.

The chain combines TRBV7-9 with TRBJ1-1, with 9 bases aligning to TRBD1. V was pared by 3 bases and J by 1 base, with 0 bases of the junction left unmatched. The germline CDR1 and CDR2 sequences are SEHNR and FQNEAQ (reference sequence). The CDR3 is made up of 14 amino acids. CDR3 sequence (DNA): TGTGCCAGCAGCTTGGGACAGGGGAACACTGAAGCTTTCTTT. It yields the protein CASSLGQGNTEAFF.

The CDR3 sequence is CSASPGQGGTGELFF. CDR3 bases: TGCAGCGCATCGCCGGGACAGGGGGGCACCGGGGAGCTGTTTTTT. The chain links TRBV29-1 to TRBJ2-2; 11 positions agree with TRBD1. V was clipped by 7 bases and J by 4 bases; unmatched bases: 8. This CDR3 region has 15 residues. Germline lookup yields CDR1 SQVTM and CDR2 ANQGSEA.

This chain uses TRBV6-1 with TRBJ2-5, with D perhaps matching TRBD2 (5 bases). The CDR3 runs 14 residues. From germline, CDR1 is MNHNS and CDR2 SASEGT. Trimming took off 3 bases at V and 3 bases at J, with 11 bases between the two ends. Here the CDR3 reads CASSEWRRKETQYF. The CDR3 nucleotides are TGTGCCAGCAGTGAGTGGAGGAGGAAAGAGACCCAGTACTTC.

The rearrangement joins TRBV15 to TRBJ1-1; D remains unclear. Trimming removed 0 bases from V and 7 bases from J, with 9 bases in between. Germline CDR1 LNHNV, CDR2 YYDKDF (reference sequence). CDR3 length: 13 residues. The CDR3 DNA reads TGTGCCACCAGCAGAGATAGGAGGAATGAAGCTTTCTTT. Residues: CATSRDRRNEAFF.

In nucleotides, the CDR3 is TGTGCCAGTAGTGGGACAAACTACGAGCAGTACTTC. It specifies CASSGTNYEQYF. V usage is TRBV19 and J usage is TRBJ2-7, with a weak D call TRBD1 (6 bases). Deletions cut 5 bases from V and 3 bases from J, with 8 bases between. This CDR3 region has 12 residues. Germline CDR1 LNHDA, CDR2 SQIVND (reference sequence).

This chain uses TRBV7-9 with TRBJ2-7, with D maybe TRBD2 (6 bases). V dropped 2 bases and J dropped 4 bases, with 15 bases sitting between them. This CDR3 comprises 15 residues. CDR1 and CDR2 (germline): SEHNR, FQNEAQ (reference sequence). CDR3 DNA: TGTGCCAGCAGCTTACTGGGGGGATTAAGATACGAGCAGTACTTC. It specifies CASSLLGGLRYEQYF.

The chain carries TRBV28 and TRBJ2-2, with 9 bases identical to TRBD2. Unmatched junction bases numbered 9, after V lost 9 bases and J lost 4 bases. CDR3 length equals 15 residues. Germline V gives CDR1 MDHEN, CDR2 SYDVKM. The CDR3 is CASKRREGLTGELFF. The CDR3 DNA is TGTGCCAGTAAAAGGCGGGAGGGCCTCACCGGGGAGCTGTTTTTT. Combining the CDR3 with reference TRBV28 and TRBJ2-2 gives the whole variable domain DVKVTQSSRYLVKRTGEKVFLECVQDMDHENMFWYRQDPGLGLRLIYFSYDVKMKEKGDIPEGYSVSREKKERFSLILESASTNQTSMYLCASKRREGLTGELFFGEGSRLTVL.

V gene TRBV9 combines with J gene TRBJ2-5; the D is unclear. Trimming left V 2 bases short and J 5 bases short, with 13 bases between. The CDR3 runs 14 residues. Germline loops: CDR1 SGDLS, CDR2 YYNGEE. The chain's CDR3 is CASSVSGVGETQYF. The CDR3 coding sequence is TGTGCCAGCAGCGTTTCCGGAGTAGGCGAGACCCAGTACTTC.

The rearrangement uses TRBV7-9 and TRBJ1-4, with TRBD1 matching over 9 bases. The CDR3 has 15 amino acids. Unmatched junction bases numbered 5, after V lost 1 base and J lost 8 bases. Germline values: CDR1 SEHNR, CDR2 FQNEAQ (reference sequence). For the CDR3, the DNA is TGTGCCAGCAGCTTAGGGGACAGGGTTGGGGAAAAACTGTTTTTT. Residues: CASSLGDRVGEKLFF. The full variable domain, completed using reference TRBV7-9 and TRBJ1-4, is DTGVSQNPRHKITKRGQNVTFRCDPISEHNRLYWYRQTLGQGPEFLTYFQNEAQLEKSRLLSDRFSAERPKGSFSTLEIQRTEQGDSAMYLCASSLGDRVGEKLFFGSGTQLSVL.

This sequence joins TRBV19 and TRBJ2-3, with a tentative D call TRBD2 (7 bases). Trimming pared 3 bases from V and 2 bases from J, leaving 18 bases between. CDR1 and CDR2 from the germline V gene are LNHDA and SQIVND (reference sequence). The CDR3 covers 17 residues. CDR3 DNA: TGTGCCAGTAGTATTCGGGGGGCTGAATCCTCCACAGATACGCAGTATTTT. Its protein is CASSIRGAESSTDTQYF.

V gene TRBV6-4 combines with J gene TRBJ2-1; 9 nucleotides line up with TRBD2. The CDR3 sequence is 15 residues long. The J segment lost 0 bases and the V segment lost 3 bases, leaving 0 bases of the junction unmatched. Germline V gives CDR1 MRHNA, CDR2 SNTAGT. The CDR3 sequence: CASSERGGSYNEQFF. The CDR3 nucleotides read TGTGCCAGCAGTGAGCGGGGGGGCTCCTACAATGAGCAGTTCTTC.

This chain connects TRBV27 to TRBJ2-3, with D uncertain. This CDR3 is built from 13 residues. V gave up 6 bases and J gave up 6 bases, with 13 bases separating them. CDR1 and CDR2 from the germline V gene are MNHEY and SMNVEV (reference sequence). The CDR3 region is CASSPPSGDTQYF. CDR3 in DNA: TGTGCCAGCAGCCCCCCTTCGGGTGATACGCAGTATTTT.

The chain has TRBV4-1 and TRBJ2-3; possible D gene TRBD2, 6 bases. The V and J ends lost 1 base and 2 bases respectively, with 16 bases between them. Germline V CDR1 and CDR2: MGHRA, YSYEKL. CDR3 length equals 17 residues. The CDR3 reads CASSQVEGPRNTDTQYF. The CDR3 bases are TGCGCCAGCAGCCAAGTGGAGGGCCCAAGAAACACAGATACGCAGTATTTT.

By share of the sample, this clone is medium-sized. The V call is TRBV13, the J call TRBJ2-5, with 9 bases fitting TRBD1. V was pared by 2 bases and J by 3 bases, with 4 bases of the junction left unmatched. The length of the CDR3 is 15 residues. Germline loops: CDR1 PRHDT, CDR2 FYEKMQ (reference sequence). CDR3 sequence: CASSLRGQGEETQYF. The CDR3 coding sequence is TGTGCCAGCAGCTTAAGGGGACAGGGCGAAGAGACCCAGTACTTC.

The chain links TRBV2 to TRBJ1-1; 9 bases are a match to TRBD1. Losses at the gene ends were 5 bases for V and 2 bases for J; bases not matched to a gene: 3. The CDR3 runs to 14 residues. Germline CDR1 reads SNHLY; CDR2 reads FYNNEI. CDR3 nucleotides: TGTGCCAGCAGTCTGGACAGGGGCAACACTGAAGCTTTCTTT. Translating it yields CASSLDRGNTEAFF.

The chain carries TRBV6-1 and TRBJ2-3; 10 bases align to TRBD2. Germline trimming cut 7 bases from V and 4 bases from J; bases unmatched to any gene: 8. Germline CDR1 and CDR2: MNHNS and SASEGT. The CDR3 totals 15 residues. The CDR3 region has the DNA TGTGCCAGCACCCTAGGCCTAGCGGGAGCAGATACGCAGTATTTT. It codes for CASTLGLAGADTQYF.

The rearrangement joins TRBV9 to TRBJ1-1; a weak D match, TRBD1 (5 bases). Germline V gene sequence: CDR1 SGDLS, CDR2 YYNGEE. This CDR3 contains 13 residues. V lost 4 bases, J lost 2 bases, and 9 bases lay in between. CDR3 amino acids: CASSPQVNTEAFF. CDR3 DNA sequence: TGTGCCAGCAGCCCACAGGTAAACACTGAAGCTTTCTTT.